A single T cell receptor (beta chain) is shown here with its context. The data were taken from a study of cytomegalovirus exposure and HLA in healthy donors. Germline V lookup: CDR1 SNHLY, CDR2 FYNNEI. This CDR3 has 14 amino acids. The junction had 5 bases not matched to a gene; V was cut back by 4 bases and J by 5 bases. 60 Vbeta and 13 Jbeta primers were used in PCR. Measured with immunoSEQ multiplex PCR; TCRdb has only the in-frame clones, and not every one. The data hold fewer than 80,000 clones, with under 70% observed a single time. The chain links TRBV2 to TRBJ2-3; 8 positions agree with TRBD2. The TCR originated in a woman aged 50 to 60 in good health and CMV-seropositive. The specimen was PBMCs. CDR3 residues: CASSAGGRGDTQYF. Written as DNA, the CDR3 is TGTGCCAGCAGTGCGGGGGGGCGGGGAGATACGCAGTATTTT.